The clone carrying this T cell receptor (beta chain) was recorded a few times. Its antigen is still unknown. This specimen belongs to a study of T-cell reconstitution after alpha-beta-depleted transplantation in children. Study findings and constraints: In some patients, recipient T cells and intrathymic progenitors surviving conditioning explained high day-60 diversity. At the one-year point after transplant, T-cell counts and TCRbeta diversity were found to come mostly from T cells that had been newly produced.

The CDR3 totals 16 residues. The germline V and J ends were trimmed by 3 bases and 2 bases, with 17 bases remaining between them. From germline, CDR1 is LGHDT and CDR2 YNNKEL (reference sequence). Preparation of the TCRbeta library used unique molecular identifiers. TCRdb fed the PCR reads into MiXCR, producing one record per CDR3 protein. The data show roughly 350,000 distinct CDR3 sequences, with 15% to 20% seen just once and about 41% held by the top ten. The TCR comes from a male patient under 10 years old who had a stem cell transplant for acute lymphoblastic leukemia, so the T cells may come from the graft donor. The sample in question was PBMCs, mostly from graft donor cells, obtained 360 days after TCRalphabeta/CD19-depleted stem cell transplant. V gene TRBV3-1 combines with J gene TRBJ2-7; D unclear. The DNA for the CDR3 is TGTGCCAGCAGCCATGAGTTAGCTCCCCAGCCCTACGAGCAGTACTTC. It yields the protein CASSHELAPQPYEQYF.